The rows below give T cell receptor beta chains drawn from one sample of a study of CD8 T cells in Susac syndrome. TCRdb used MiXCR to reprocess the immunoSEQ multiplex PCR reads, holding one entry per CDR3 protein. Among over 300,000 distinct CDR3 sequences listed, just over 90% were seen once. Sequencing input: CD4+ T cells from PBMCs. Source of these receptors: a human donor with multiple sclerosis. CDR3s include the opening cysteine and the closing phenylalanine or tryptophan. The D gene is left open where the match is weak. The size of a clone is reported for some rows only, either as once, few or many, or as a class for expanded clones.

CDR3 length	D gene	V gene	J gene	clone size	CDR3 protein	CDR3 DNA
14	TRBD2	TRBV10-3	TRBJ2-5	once	CAISEPPAGETQYF	TGTGCCATCAGTGAGCCCCCAGCGGGGGAGACCCAGTACTTC
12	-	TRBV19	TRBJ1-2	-	CASAHPQNGYTF	TGTGCCAGTGCCCACCCCCAGAATGGCTACACCTTC
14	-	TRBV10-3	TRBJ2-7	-	CAISSGLPSYEQYF	TGTGCCATCTCCTCAGGACTACCCTCCTACGAGCAGTACTTC
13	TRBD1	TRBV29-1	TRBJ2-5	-	CSAPGQGAETQYF	TGCAGCGCTCCGGGACAGGGGGCAGAGACCCAGTACTTC
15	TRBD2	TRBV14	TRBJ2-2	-	CASSQVLAGTGELFF	TGTGCCAGCAGCCAAGTATTAGCGGGCACCGGGGAGCTGTTTTTT
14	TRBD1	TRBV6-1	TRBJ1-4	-	CASSVGTENEKLFF	TGTGCCAGCAGTGTTGGGACAGAGAATGAAAAACTGTTTTTT
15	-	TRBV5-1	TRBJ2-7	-	CASSFLIDPTYEQYF	TGCGCCAGCAGCTTTTTGATAGACCCCACCTACGAGCAGTACTTC
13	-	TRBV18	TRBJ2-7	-	CASGGTNSYEQYF	TGTGCCTCTGGCGGGACAAATTCCTACGAGCAGTACTTC
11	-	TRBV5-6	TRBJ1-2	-	CASSLADGYTF	TGTGCCAGCAGCTTGGCCGATGGCTACACCTTC
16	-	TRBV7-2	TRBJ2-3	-	CASSHPPRQDTDTQYF	TGTGCCAGCAGCCACCCTCCGAGACAGGACACAGATACGCAGTATTTT
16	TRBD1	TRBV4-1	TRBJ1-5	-	CASSKGNRGQVQPQHF	TGCGCCAGCAGCAAAGGAAACAGGGGGCAGGTTCAGCCCCAGCATTTT
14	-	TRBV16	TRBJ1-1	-	CASSQSQGAAEAFF	TGTGCCAGCAGCCAATCCCAAGGGGCTGCTGAAGCTTTCTTT
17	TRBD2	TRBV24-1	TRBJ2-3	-	CATSGTPGLAGGDLWYF	TGTGCCACCAGTGGCACCCCGGGACTAGCGGGAGGAGATCTATGGTATTTT
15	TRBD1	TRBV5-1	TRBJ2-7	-	CASSFEGTGGYEQYF	TGCGCCAGCAGCTTTGAGGGGACAGGGGGCTACGAGCAGTACTTC
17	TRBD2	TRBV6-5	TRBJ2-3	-	CASSYGRGGSATDTQYF	TGTGCCAGCAGTTACGGGCGGGGGGGTTCCGCCACAGATACGCAGTATTTT
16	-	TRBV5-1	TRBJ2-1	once	CASSLGGAIGYNEQFF	TGCGCCAGCAGCTTGGGAGGGGCCATAGGGTACAATGAGCAGTTCTTC
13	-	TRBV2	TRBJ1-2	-	CASRLAGTYGYTF	TGTGCCAGCCGGTTGGCAGGGACCTATGGCTACACCTTC
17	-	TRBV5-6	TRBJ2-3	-	CASSDAGTSFLTDTQYF	TGTGCCAGCAGCGACGCCGGAACTAGCTTCCTAACAGATACGCAGTATTTT
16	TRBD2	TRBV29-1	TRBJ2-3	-	CSALRTSGRGTDTQYF	TGCAGCGCTCTACGGACTAGCGGGAGAGGCACAGATACGCAGTATTTT
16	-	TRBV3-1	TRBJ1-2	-	CASSQAAGQRGYGYTF	TGTGCCAGCAGCCAAGCCGCCGGACAGCGGGGCTATGGCTACACCTTC